Presented here are 5 T cell receptor beta chains from one specimen sequenced in a study of blood T cell repertoires in COVID-19. TCRdb keeps only in-frame clones here, not all; method: immunoSEQ multiplex PCR. The data show approximately 300,000 clones, about nine tenths seen once. Sequencing was done on a sample of PBMCs or T cells enriched from blood (not recorded which). These receptors were obtained from a man between 60 and 70 years old who had recovered from COVID-19.

The chain uses TRBV6-6 and TRBJ1-1; no clear D. The CDR3 is made up of 15 amino acids. Germline CDR1 MNHNY, CDR2 SVGAGI (reference sequence). Deletions cut 0 bases from V and 5 bases from J, with 13 bases between. The CDR3 reads CASSYSGGEATEAFF. DNA for the CDR3: TGTGCCAGCAGTTACTCGGGTGGGGAGGCAACTGAAGCTTTCTTT.

The table lists this clone with a count of one. CDR3 protein: CASKLQGPYSYEQYF. In DNA form, the CDR3 reads TGTGCCAGCAAACTCCAGGGGCCTTACTCCTACGAGCAGTACTTC. This chain joins TRBV27 and TRBJ2-7, with D perhaps matching TRBD1 (6 bases). V was cut by 7 bases and J by 0 bases, with 16 bases left in between. Per germline, CDR1 MNHEY and CDR2 SMNVEV (reference sequence). The CDR3 spans 15 residues.

The chain combines TRBV7-9 with TRBJ2-1; D not resolved. The CDR3 has 12 amino acids. CDR1 and CDR2 from the germline V gene are SEHNR and FQNEAQ (reference sequence). Trimming left V 5 bases short and J 10 bases short, with 12 bases between. Here the CDR3 reads CASSITLREQFF. The CDR3 DNA reads as TGTGCCAGCAGCATCACTCTCCGGGAGCAGTTCTTC.

V is TRBV29-1 and J is TRBJ1-1; a weak D match, TRBD1 (5 bases). The CDR3 loop spans 13 amino acids. Looked up from germline, CDR1 is SQVTM and CDR2 is ANQGSEA. V lost 7 bases to trimming and J lost 1 base, with 13 bases between them. CDR3 DNA: TGCAGCGGGAGAACAGGACCGAACACTGAAGCTTTCTTT. Its protein product is CSGRTGPNTEAFF.

The genes are TRBV20-1 and TRBJ1-1; possible D gene TRBD1, 6 bases. V was shortened by 7 bases and J by 6 bases, with 12 bases between the two germline ends. CDR3 length: 11 residues. CDR1 is DFQATT, CDR2 SNEGSKA, per germline (reference sequence). The CDR3 loop reads CSESRGAEAFF. CDR3 sequence (DNA): TGCAGTGAGTCCAGGGGTGCTGAAGCTTTCTTT.